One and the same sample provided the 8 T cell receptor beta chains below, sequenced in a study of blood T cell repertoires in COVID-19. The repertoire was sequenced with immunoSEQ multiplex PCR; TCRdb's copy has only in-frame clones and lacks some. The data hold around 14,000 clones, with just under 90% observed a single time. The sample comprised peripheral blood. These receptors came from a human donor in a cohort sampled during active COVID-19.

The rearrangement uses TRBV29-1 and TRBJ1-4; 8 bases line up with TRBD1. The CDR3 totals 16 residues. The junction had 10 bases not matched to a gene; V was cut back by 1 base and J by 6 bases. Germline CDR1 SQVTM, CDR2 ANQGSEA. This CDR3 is CSVEGDTGGPYEKLFF. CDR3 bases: TGCAGCGTTGAAGGTGACACAGGGGGGCCCTATGAAAAACTGTTTTTT.

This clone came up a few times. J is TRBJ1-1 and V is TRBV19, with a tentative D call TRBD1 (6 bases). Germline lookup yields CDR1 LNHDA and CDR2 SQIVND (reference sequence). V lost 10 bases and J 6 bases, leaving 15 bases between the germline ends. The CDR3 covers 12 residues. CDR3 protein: CATRTAIAEAFF. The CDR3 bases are TGTGCCACAAGGACAGCTATCGCTGAAGCTTTCTTT.

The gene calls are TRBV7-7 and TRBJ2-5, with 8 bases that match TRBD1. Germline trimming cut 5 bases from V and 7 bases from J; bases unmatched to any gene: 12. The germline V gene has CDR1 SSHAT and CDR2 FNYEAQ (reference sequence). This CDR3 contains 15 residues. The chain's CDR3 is CASSRVGQGAGTQYF. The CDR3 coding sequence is TGTGCCAGCAGCCGGGTGGGGCAGGGGGCCGGGACCCAGTACTTC.

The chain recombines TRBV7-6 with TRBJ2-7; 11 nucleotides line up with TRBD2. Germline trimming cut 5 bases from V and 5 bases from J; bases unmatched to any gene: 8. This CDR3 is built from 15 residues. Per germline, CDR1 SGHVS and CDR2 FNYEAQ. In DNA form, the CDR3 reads TGTGCCAGCAGCCCCACAACTAGCGGGAGCCACGAGCAGTACTTC. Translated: CASSPTTSGSHEQYF. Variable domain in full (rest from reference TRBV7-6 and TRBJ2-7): GAGVSQSPRYKVTKRGQDVALRCDPISGHVSLYWYRQALGQGPEFLTYFNYEAQQDKSGLPNDRFSAERPEGSISTLTIQRTEQRDSAMYRCASSPTTSGSHEQYFGPGTRLTVT.

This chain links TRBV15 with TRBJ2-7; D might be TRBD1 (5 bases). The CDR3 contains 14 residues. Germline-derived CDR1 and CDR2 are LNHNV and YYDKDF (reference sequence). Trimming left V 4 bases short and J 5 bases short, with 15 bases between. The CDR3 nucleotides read TGTGCCACCAGCACCGATCTGGGGCCCGACGAGCAGTACTTC. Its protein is CATSTDLGPDEQYF.

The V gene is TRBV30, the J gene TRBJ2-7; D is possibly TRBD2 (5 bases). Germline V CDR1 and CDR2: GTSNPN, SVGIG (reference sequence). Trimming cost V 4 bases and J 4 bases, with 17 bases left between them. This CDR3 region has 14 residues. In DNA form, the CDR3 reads TGTGCCTGGACTAGGCGGGCAATGGATTACGAGCAGTACTTC. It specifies CAWTRRAMDYEQYF.

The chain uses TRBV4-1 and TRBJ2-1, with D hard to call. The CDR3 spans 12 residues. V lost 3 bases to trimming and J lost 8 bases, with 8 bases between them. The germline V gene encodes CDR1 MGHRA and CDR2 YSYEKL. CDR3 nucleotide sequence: TGCGCCAGCAGCCACGTTGAGGATGAGCAGTTCTTC. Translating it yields CASSHVEDEQFF.

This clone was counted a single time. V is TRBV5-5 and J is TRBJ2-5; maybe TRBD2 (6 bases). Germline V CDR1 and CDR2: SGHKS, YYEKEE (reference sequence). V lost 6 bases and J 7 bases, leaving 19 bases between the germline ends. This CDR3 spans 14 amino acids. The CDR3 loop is CASNPAPYGGTQYF. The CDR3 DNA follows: TGTGCCAGCAACCCGGCTCCTTACGGGGGGACCCAGTACTTC.